The 5 T cell receptor beta chains presented below share a single source sample, sequenced in a study of early stage breast cancer tumors. Profiled with immunoSEQ multiplex PCR; TCRdb holds only in-frame clones, not every one. This sample has some 8,400 clones, with approximately 77% found just once. The sequenced sample consisted of normal breast tissue next to the tumor. These receptors were obtained from a person in their sixties with breast cancer.

This clone was detected only a few times. The J gene is TRBJ2-3, the V gene TRBV7-9, with 10 nucleotides matching TRBD2. There are 15 residues in the CDR3. Germline CDR1 reads SEHNR; CDR2 reads FQNEAQ (reference sequence). The trim removed 2 bases at V and 4 bases at J, leaving 3 bases unmatched. The CDR3 nucleotides are TGTGCCAGCAGCTTAAGCGGGAGGGCCGCAGATACGCAGTATTTT. It translates to CASSLSGRAADTQYF. Full variable domain (missing parts from reference TRBV7-9 and TRBJ2-3): DTGVSQNPRHKITKRGQNVTFRCDPISEHNRLYWYRQTLGQGPEFLTYFQNEAQLEKSRLLSDRFSAERPKGSFSTLEIQRTEQGDSAMYLCASSLSGRAADTQYFGPGTRLTVL.

This clone is medium-sized. The V call is TRBV10-3, the J call TRBJ1-2, with 8 bases lining up with TRBD1. This CDR3 spans 16 amino acids. Germline V gives CDR1 ENHRY, CDR2 SYGVKD. V was clipped by 1 base and J by 4 bases; unmatched bases: 8. Here the CDR3 reads CAISEFSGQDFYGYTF. The DNA for the CDR3 is TGTGCCATCAGTGAGTTTTCGGGACAGGACTTCTATGGCTACACCTTC.

The J gene is TRBJ2-3, the V gene TRBV5-1, with 7 nucleotides matching TRBD2. CDR1 SGHRS and CDR2 YFSETQ come from the germline V gene. CDR3 length: 20 amino acids. After removal of 0 bases from V and 1 base from J, the junction contained 17 bases not matched to a gene. CDR3: CASSLAGVGRERYRTDTQYF. CDR3 in DNA: TGCGCCAGCAGCTTGGCCGGGGTAGGGCGGGAGCGGTACCGCACAGATACGCAGTATTTT.

As for this clone: Sequence at one end of the junction differs from germline and may be a read error. The gene calls are TRBV2 and TRBJ2-1, with 10 bases aligning to TRBD2. The germline CDR1 and CDR2 sequences are SNHLY and FYNNEI. CDR3 length: 13 residues. The CDR3 DNA sequence: TGTACCAGCAGAGCTAGCGGGGGCCATCCGCAGTTCTTC. Translated, it gives CTSRASGGHPQFF.

V and J are TRBV6-6 and TRBJ1-2, with D perhaps matching TRBD1 (5 bases). Trimming left V 4 bases short and J 4 bases short, with 16 bases between. The CDR3 loop spans 15 amino acids. Germline V gives CDR1 MNHNY, CDR2 SVGAGI (reference sequence). CDR3 sequence reads: CASSFPLTAFYGYTF. The CDR3 DNA sequence: TGTGCCAGCAGTTTTCCATTGACAGCCTTCTATGGCTACACCTTC.